The 10 T cell receptor beta chains below all came from one sample that was sequenced in a study of blood T cell repertoires in COVID-19. Measured with immunoSEQ multiplex PCR; TCRdb has only the in-frame clones, and not every one. Altogether about 220,000 clones are present, 85% to 90% being singletons, with the ten largest covering about 15%. Sequenced sample: PBMCs or T cells enriched from blood (not recorded which). The receptors were gathered from a woman aged 50 to 60 with acute COVID-19.

The rearrangement uses TRBV28 and TRBJ1-2; weak D call: TRBD1 (6 bases). The CDR3 is 11 amino acids. Trimming pared 7 bases from V and 8 bases from J, leaving 11 bases between. In germline, CDR1 is MDHEN, CDR2 SYDVKM. CDR3 region: CASTYRGGYTF. The CDR3 region has the DNA TGTGCCAGCACCTATAGGGGGGGCTACACCTTC.

The rearrangement links TRBV9 to TRBJ2-1; D is possibly TRBD2 (5 bases). Per germline, CDR1 SGDLS and CDR2 YYNGEE. V was pared by 1 base and J by 3 bases, with 11 bases between. CDR3 size: 15 residues. CDR3 protein: CASSVRRGDYNEQFF. CDR3 sequence (DNA): TGTGCCAGCAGCGTACGCCGGGGAGACTACAATGAGCAGTTCTTC.

The chain couples TRBV9 to TRBJ2-3; 8 positions agree with TRBD2. Trimming removed 3 bases from V and 4 bases from J; junction bases left unmatched: 13. The germline gives CDR1 SGDLS, CDR2 YYNGEE. The CDR3 sequence is 17 residues long. The DNA for the CDR3 is TGTGCCAGCAGCGGTATCGAGTGGAGCGGGAGTTCAGATACGCAGTATTTT. It codes for CASSGIEWSGSSDTQYF. Looking up the rest from reference TRBV9 and TRBJ2-3 gives the full variable domain: DSGVTQTPKHLITATGQRVTLRCSPRSGDLSVYWYQQSLDQGLQFLIQYYNGEERAKGNILERFSAQQFPDLHSELNLSSLELGDSALYFCASSGIEWSGSSDTQYFGPGTRLTVL.

This chain connects TRBV20-1 to TRBJ2-7; tentative D call: TRBD1 (5 bases). V dropped 6 bases and J dropped 6 bases, with 9 bases sitting between them. The germline gives CDR1 DFQATT, CDR2 SNEGSKA (reference sequence). The CDR3 is 10 residues long. The CDR3 DNA reads TGCAGTGCCAGGGCTAGCGAGCAGTACTTC. It is translated as CSARASEQYF.

The V and J genes are TRBV18 and TRBJ2-7; D gene ambiguous. In germline, CDR1 is KGHSH, CDR2 LQKENI. Trimming left V 8 bases short and J 0 bases short, with 11 bases between. CDR3 length: 13 residues. The CDR3 bases are TGTGCCAGCCAACCTAGGCCCTCCTACGAGCAGTACTTC. The encoded protein is CASQPRPSYEQYF. Combining the CDR3 with reference TRBV18 and TRBJ2-7 gives the whole variable domain NAGVMQNPRHLVRRRGQEARLRCSPMKGHSHVYWYRQLPEEGLKFMVYLQKENIIDESGMPKERFSAEFPKEGPSILRIQQVVRGDSAAYFCASQPRPSYEQYFGPGTRLTVT.

The J gene is TRBJ1-2, the V gene TRBV7-8; unclear D gene. V lost 3 bases and J lost 4, with 18 bases in between. The CDR3 totals 16 residues. CDR1 is SGHVS and CDR2 is FQNEAQ in the germline V gene. Here the CDR3 DNA reads TGTGCCAGCAGCTTCCGAGACTCCGGTTCGATCTATGGCTACACCTTC. Encoded protein: CASSFRDSGSIYGYTF.

This clone is a singleton in its sample. This sequence joins TRBV5-4 and TRBJ2-1; 10 bases are shared with TRBD2. V was pared by 4 bases and J by 7 bases, with 8 bases of the junction left unmatched. This CDR3 is built from 15 residues. The germline CDR1 and CDR2 sequences are SGHNT and YYREEE (reference sequence). The CDR3 DNA reads as TGTGCCAGCAGCGCCCAAGCGGGGGGGGCTAATGAGCAGTTCTTC. As protein: CASSAQAGGANEQFF. The variable domain in full, completed from reference TRBV5-4 and TRBJ2-1, reads ETGVTQSPTHLIKTRGQQVTLRCSSQSGHNTVSWYQQALGQGPQFIFQYYREEENGRGNFPPRFSGLQFPNYSSELNVNALELDDSALYLCASSAQAGGANEQFFGPGTRLTVL.

For the CDR3, the DNA is TGCGCTCTCAGCCGGTGGGCCAGGCACAGTGAGCAGTTCTTC. Protein: CALSRWARHSEQFF. The chain couples TRBV4-1 to TRBJ2-1; D gene ambiguous. The germline V gene encodes CDR1 MGHRA and CDR2 YSYEKL. The CDR3 runs to 14 residues.

The V call is TRBV20-1, the J call TRBJ2-5; D is possibly TRBD2 (5 bases). The V gene's germline CDR1 is DFQATT and CDR2 SNEGSKA (reference sequence). This CDR3 is 12 amino acids long. V was trimmed by 3 bases and J by 7 bases, leaving 12 bases between them. CDR3 residues: CSASYSGRTQYF. The CDR3 region has the DNA TGCAGTGCTAGTTATTCGGGGAGGACCCAGTACTTC.

The V call is TRBV5-1, the J call TRBJ1-4; D is perhaps TRBD1 (6 bases). Trimming took 0 bases from V and 8 from J, leaving 17 bases between them. Germline CDR1 reads SGHRS; CDR2 reads YFSETQ. This CDR3 spans 16 amino acids. The CDR3 DNA reads as TGCGCCAGCAGCTTGGCCCTGGGGGCCTCCGAAGAAAAACTGTTTTTT. Translating it yields CASSLALGASEEKLFF.